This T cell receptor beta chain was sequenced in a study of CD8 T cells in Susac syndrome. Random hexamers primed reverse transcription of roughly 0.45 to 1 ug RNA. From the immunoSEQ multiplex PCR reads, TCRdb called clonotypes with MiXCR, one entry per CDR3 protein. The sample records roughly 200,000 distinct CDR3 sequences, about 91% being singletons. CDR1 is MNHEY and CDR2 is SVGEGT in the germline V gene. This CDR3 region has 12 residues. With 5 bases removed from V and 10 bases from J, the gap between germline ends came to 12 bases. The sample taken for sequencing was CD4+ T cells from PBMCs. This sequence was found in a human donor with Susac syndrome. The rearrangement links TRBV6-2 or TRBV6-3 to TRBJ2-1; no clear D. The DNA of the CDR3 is TGTGCCAGCAGTCTGTCAGTCTTAGAGCAGTTCTTC. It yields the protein CASSLSVLEQFF.